A single sample gave rise to the 2 T cell receptor beta chains below, sequenced in a study of blood T cell repertoires in COVID-19. Sequencing used immunoSEQ multiplex PCR; TCRdb keeps in-frame clones, though not all of them. The data hold 98,000 or so clones, with roughly four fifths observed a single time. Material: peripheral blood. These receptors were obtained from a man aged 60 to 69 with acute or convalescent COVID-19.

V is TRBV5-4 and J is TRBJ1-2, with 9 bases that match TRBD1. J gave up 7 bases and V 6 bases, and 19 bases lay outside the gene matches. Germline-derived CDR1 and CDR2 are SGHNT and YYREEE (reference sequence). The CDR3 extends over 17 amino acids. CDR3 protein: CASTGGFSTGGLSGYTF. The CDR3 nucleotides read TGTGCCAGCACGGGAGGATTTTCGACAGGGGGTTTAAGTGGCTACACCTTC.

The V gene is TRBV19, the J gene TRBJ1-2; D remains ambiguous. Trimming cost V 1 base and J 3 bases, with 15 bases left between them. CDR3 size: 16 residues. CDR1 is LNHDA, CDR2 SQIVND, per germline (reference sequence). The CDR3 region has the DNA TGTGCCAGTAGTATAGGGTTTTCCCTATCCTACTATGGCTACACCTTC. Translated: CASSIGFSLSYYGYTF.